This TCR beta chain was captured by sequencing in a study of CD8 T cells in Susac syndrome. The RNA input was roughly 0.5 to 1 ug, and it was reverse transcribed with random hexamers. Amplification of TCR beta CDR3 spanned 54 Vbeta and 13 Jbeta via immunoSEQ multiplex PCR. A single record per CDR3 protein comes from TCRdb applying MiXCR to the immunoSEQ multiplex PCR reads. The table includes roughly 120,000 distinct CDR3 sequences, 85% to 95% detected once. TEMRA cells were FACS-enriched, and CD8+ and CD4+ T cells were isolated negatively. Between the trimmed V and J ends, which lost 3 bases and 4 bases, there was a span of 9 bases. The CDR3 covers 14 residues. From germline, CDR1 is SEHNR and CDR2 FQNEAQ (reference sequence).

The TCR originated in a human donor with multiple sclerosis. This sequence joins TRBV7-9 and TRBJ1-4, with D possibly being TRBD1 (6 bases). Material for sequencing was CD4+ T cells from PBMCs. CDR3 nucleotide sequence: TGTGCCAGCAGCTTCGGACAGAATAATGAAAAACTGTTTTTT. It encodes CASSFGQNNEKLFF.